This T cell receptor beta chain was sequenced during a study of radiation and T cells in renal cell carcinoma (TCRdb year 2020). For context, the study as a whole: Samples were obtained from a clinical trial, in which 15 Gy stereotactic body radiation therapy was delivered to primary renal cell carcinomas and nephrectomy was performed 4 weeks later. A total of 4,016,671 unique CDR3 nucleotide sequences, encoding 2,500,000 or so unique CDR3 amino acid sequences, were found across all 50 or so samples. In total, 50 to 55 samples underwent TCR beta sequencing: 25 or so tumors plus 27 peripheral blood samples.

The CDR3 spans 13 residues, from the cysteine through the phenylalanine. Only CDR3 DNA remains: 39 bases, in frame from the first base. Deletion took 7 bases off V and 5 bases off J, with a span of 14 bases between the germline ends. In the germline V gene, CDR1 corresponds to MDHEN and CDR2 to SYDVKM. TCR beta libraries were generated from genomic DNA with the immunoSEQ kit, following the manufacturer's recommendations. To prepare libraries, a first multiplex PCR with proprietary primers was run, followed by a second PCR that added unique barcodes, and a bead cleanup was done after each round. Each sample batch included a kit-provided positive control reaction and a negative control reaction. The final libraries were assessed on an Agilent 4200 TapeStation D1000 ScreenTape, pooled by volume, and quantified by qPCR. Sequencing ran on an Illumina NextSeq500 with a MidOutput 150-cycle cartridge, using 156 Read1 and 15 Index1 cycles with kit custom primers. The pooled library was loaded at 0.95 to 1 pM, with an approximately 20% PhiX control spiked in. The paper's processing steps were these. The vendor-processed data were analyzed in R, and a clonotype was defined as all T cells that share the same CDR3 nucleotide sequence. For clone abundance analyses, frequencies were normalized to the 10,000 most abundant clones in each sample. Public T cell clones, averaging fewer than five per sample, were removed before analysis. Tumor-enriched and baseline blood-enriched clonotypes were defined by at least a 32-fold difference in abundance between compartments. A beta-binomial differential abundance model was applied to find clonotypes that expanded or contracted between blood time points. Tumor-blood repertoire similarity was measured with the Baroni-Urbani and Buser coefficient, and groups were compared using two-tailed Wilcoxon tests in R. The table comes from immuneACCESS by way of TCRdb, which keeps in-frame sequences with V and J called. Part of the clones is missing from these tables; in studies checked, under half for an unresolved V gene and the rest for unknown reasons. That table is the source of V, J and clone size, and D and trimming were worked out from the DNA. The sample has approximately 150,000 clones on record, about 85% of them singletons. 4.1% of the sample is held by the ten biggest clonotypes.

As regards this clone: Its antigen is still unknown. No much larger clone exists at a distance of one base, and base qualities are not known.

Overall results and qualifications from the work: Effects of radiation dose or scheduling on the TCR repertoire could not be addressed with the single-armed trial design. Blood repertoire dynamics were not followed beyond 4 weeks after treatment. Top tumor clonotypes rose in blood from baseline to 2 weeks post-radiation, then contracted by 4 weeks, suggesting transient expansion of tumor-resident clones. Because pretreatment tumor biopsies were not available, the baseline intratumoral presence of clonotypes could not be determined.

What the time point label conveys for this sample: baseline pretreatment blood. The meaning of the sample's treatment or condition label: 15 Gy SBRT to primary tumor, nephrectomy 4 weeks later. To follow tumor-enriched clonotypes, serial peripheral blood was collected from radiation-treated patients at baseline and at 2 weeks and 4 weeks after SBRT. Every patient's renal cell carcinoma showed clear cell pathology. The QIAamp DNA Blood Mini Kit (Qiagen) was used to prepare genomic DNA for TCR sequencing. Only samples passing all quality control checks were included in the analyses. The chain is encoded by TRBV28 joined to TRBJ2-5; the D gene is tentatively TRBD1 or TRBD2, each matching 6 bases. The material was blood, obtained from a patient whose treatment included radiotherapy and nephrectomy. The sequence was obtained from a woman aged 70 to 79 with renal cell carcinoma. In nucleotide form, the sequence is TGTGCCAGCAAGGGGGAAGGGAGGGAGACCCAGTACTTC. Protein translation: CASKGEGRETQYF.